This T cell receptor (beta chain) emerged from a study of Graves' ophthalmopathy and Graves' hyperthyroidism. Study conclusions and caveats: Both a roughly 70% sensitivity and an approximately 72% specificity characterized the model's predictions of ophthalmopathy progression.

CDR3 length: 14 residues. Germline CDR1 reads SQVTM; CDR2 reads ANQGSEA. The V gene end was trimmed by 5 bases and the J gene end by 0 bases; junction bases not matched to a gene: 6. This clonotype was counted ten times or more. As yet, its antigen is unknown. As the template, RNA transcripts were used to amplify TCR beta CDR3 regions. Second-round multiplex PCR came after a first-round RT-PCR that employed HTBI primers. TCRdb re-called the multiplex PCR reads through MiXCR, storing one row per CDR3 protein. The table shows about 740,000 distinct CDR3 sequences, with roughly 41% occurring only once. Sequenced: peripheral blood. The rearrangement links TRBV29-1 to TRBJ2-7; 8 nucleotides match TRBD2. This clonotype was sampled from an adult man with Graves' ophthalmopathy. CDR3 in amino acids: CSVRTSGYSYEQYF. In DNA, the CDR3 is TGCAGCGTTCGTACTAGCGGTTACTCCTACGAGCAGTACTTC.